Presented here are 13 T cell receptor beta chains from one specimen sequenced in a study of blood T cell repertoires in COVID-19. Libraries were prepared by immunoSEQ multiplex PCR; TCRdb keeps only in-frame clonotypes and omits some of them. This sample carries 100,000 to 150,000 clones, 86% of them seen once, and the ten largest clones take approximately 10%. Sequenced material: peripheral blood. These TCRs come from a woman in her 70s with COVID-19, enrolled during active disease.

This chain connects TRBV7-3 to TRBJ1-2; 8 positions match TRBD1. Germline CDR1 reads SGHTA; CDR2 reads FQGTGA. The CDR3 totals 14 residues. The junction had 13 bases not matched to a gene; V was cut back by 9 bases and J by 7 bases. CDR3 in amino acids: CASCPGQENCGYTF. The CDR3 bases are TGTGCCAGTTGTCCGGGACAGGAGAATTGTGGCTACACCTTC.

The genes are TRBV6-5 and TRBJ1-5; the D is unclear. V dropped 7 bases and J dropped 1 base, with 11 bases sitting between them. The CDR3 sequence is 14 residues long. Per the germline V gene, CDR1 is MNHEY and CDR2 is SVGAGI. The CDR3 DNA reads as TGTGCCAGCACGGAGGGAGGGAGCAATCAGCCCCAGCATTTT. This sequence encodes CASTEGGSNQPQHF.

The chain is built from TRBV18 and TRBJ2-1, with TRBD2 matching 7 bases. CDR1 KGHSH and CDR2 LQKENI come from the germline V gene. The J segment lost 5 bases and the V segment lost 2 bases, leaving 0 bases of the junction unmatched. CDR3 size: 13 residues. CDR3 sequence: CASSPAGDNEQFF. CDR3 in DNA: TGTGCCAGCTCACCAGCGGGGGACAATGAGCAGTTCTTC.

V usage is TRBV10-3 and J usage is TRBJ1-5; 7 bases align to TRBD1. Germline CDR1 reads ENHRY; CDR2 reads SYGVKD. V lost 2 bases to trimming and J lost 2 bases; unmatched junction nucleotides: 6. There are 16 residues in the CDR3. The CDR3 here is CAISERQGGGNQPQHF. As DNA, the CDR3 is TGTGCCATCAGTGAGAGACAGGGCGGGGGCAATCAGCCCCAGCATTTT.

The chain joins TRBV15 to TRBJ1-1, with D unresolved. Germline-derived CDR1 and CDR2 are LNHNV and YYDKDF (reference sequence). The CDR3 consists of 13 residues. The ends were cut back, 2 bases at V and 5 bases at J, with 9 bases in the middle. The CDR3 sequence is CATSRRLETEAFF. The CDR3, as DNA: TGTGCCACCAGCAGACGACTAGAGACTGAAGCTTTCTTT. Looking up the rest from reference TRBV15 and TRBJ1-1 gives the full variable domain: DAMVIQNPRYQVTQFGKPVTLSCSQTLNHNVMYWYQQKSSQAPKLLFHYYDKDFNNEADTPDNFQSRRPNTSFCFLDIRSPGLGDTAMYLCATSRRLETEAFFGQGTRLTVV.

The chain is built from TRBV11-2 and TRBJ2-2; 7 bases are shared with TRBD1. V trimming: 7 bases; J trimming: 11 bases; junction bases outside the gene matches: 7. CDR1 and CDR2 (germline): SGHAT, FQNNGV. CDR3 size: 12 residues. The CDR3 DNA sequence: TGTGCCAGCACTACTCACAGGGGTGAGCTGTTTTTT. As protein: CASTTHRGELFF. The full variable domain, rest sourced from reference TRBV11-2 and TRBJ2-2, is EAGVAQSPRYKIIEKRQSVAFWCNPISGHATLYWYQQILGQGPKLLIQFQNNGVVDDSQLPKDRFSAERLKGVDSTLKIQPAKLEDSAVYLCASTTHRGELFFGEGSRLTVL.

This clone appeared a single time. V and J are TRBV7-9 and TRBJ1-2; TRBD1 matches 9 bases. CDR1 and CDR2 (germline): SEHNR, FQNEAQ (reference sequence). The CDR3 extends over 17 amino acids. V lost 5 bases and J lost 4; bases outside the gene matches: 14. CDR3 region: CASSPSHRDRAAYGYTF. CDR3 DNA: TGTGCCAGCAGCCCTTCCCATAGGGACAGGGCCGCCTATGGCTACACCTTC.

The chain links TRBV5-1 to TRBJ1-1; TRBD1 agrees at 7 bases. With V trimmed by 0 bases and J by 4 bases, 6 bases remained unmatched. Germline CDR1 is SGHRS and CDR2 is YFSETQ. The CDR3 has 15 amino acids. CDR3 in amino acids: CASSLGVTGFTEAFF. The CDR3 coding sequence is TGCGCCAGCAGCTTGGGGGTGACAGGGTTCACTGAAGCTTTCTTT.

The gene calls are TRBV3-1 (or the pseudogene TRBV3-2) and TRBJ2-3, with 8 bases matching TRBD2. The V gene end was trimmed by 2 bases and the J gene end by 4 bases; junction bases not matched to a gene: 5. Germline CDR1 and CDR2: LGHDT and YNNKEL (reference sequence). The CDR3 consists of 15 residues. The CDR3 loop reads CASSQNGGGSDTQYF. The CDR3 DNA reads TGTGCCAGCAGCCAAAACGGGGGGGGTTCAGATACGCAGTATTTT.

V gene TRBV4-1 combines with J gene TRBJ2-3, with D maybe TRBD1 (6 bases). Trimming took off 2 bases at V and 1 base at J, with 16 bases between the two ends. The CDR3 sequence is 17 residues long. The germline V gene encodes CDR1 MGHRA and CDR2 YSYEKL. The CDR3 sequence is CASSQIQGLGGTDTQYF. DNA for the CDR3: TGCGCCAGCAGCCAAATACAGGGCTTGGGTGGCACAGATACGCAGTATTTT.

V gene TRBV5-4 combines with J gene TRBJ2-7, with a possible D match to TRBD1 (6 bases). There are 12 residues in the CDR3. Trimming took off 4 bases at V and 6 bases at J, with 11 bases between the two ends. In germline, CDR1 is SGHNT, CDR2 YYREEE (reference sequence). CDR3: CASSQDSSEQYF. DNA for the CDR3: TGTGCCAGCAGCCAGGACAGTTCCGAGCAGTACTTC.

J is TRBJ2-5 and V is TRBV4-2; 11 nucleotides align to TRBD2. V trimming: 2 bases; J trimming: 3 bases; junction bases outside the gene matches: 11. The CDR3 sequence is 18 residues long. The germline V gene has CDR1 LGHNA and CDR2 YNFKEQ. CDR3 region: CASSQPLAGGGVKETQYF. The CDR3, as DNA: TGTGCCAGCAGCCAACCTTTAGCGGGGGGGGGAGTGAAAGAGACCCAGTACTTC.

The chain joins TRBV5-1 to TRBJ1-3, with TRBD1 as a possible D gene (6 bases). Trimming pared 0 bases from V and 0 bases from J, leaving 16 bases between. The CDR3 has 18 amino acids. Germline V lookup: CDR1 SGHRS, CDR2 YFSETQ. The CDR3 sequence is CASSLASGQPYSGNTIYF. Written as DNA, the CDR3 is TGCGCCAGCAGCTTGGCATCTGGACAGCCTTACTCTGGAAACACCATATATTTT. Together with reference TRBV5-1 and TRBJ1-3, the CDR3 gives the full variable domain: KAGVTQTPRYLIKTRGQQVTLSCSPISGHRSVSWYQQTPGQGLQFLFEYFSETQRNKGNFPGRFSGRQFSNSRSEMNVSTLELGDSALYLCASSLASGQPYSGNTIYFGEGSWLTVV.